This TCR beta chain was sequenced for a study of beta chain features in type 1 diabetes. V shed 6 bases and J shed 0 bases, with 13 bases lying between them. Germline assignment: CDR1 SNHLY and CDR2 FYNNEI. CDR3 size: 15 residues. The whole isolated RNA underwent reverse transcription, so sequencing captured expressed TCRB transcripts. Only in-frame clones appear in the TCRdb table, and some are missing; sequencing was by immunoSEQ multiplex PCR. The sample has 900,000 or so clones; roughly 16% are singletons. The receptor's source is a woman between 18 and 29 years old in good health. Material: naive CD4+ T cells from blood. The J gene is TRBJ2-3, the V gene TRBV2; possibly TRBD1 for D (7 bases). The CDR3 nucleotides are TGTGCCAGCAGACCCAGGGGGGCTAGCACAGATACGCAGTATTTT. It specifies CASRPRGASTDTQYF.